The subject of this entry is one T cell receptor beta chain. Its antigen is unidentified. The data stem from a study of chemoradiotherapy in HPV16-positive cancers. Study observations and caveats: Candidate HPV-specific clones and E7-related TCR motifs grew in tumor during treatment.

Germline values: CDR1 LGHNT, CDR2 FRNRAP. Unmatched junction bases numbered 4, after V lost 6 bases and J lost 1 base. The CDR3 length is 14 residues. Clones were sequenced by immunoSEQ multiplex PCR, and TCRdb holds only the in-frame ones, with some missing. The data contain tens of thousands of clones, around 84% of them seen just once; the ten biggest clones take up around 5.1%. The sample in question was blood, obtained from a patient who underwent chemoradiotherapy. This TCR was sampled from a human donor with HPV-associated anogenital cancer. The chain is built from TRBV12-5 and TRBJ2-3, with 7 bases lining up with TRBD1. The CDR3 coding sequence is TGTGCTAGTGGCGTGGGACAGCGCACAGATACGCAGTATTTT. As protein: CASGVGQRTDTQYF.